A single sample is the source of the 3 T cell receptor beta chains below, sequenced in a study of shared clonotypes between healthy human individuals. CD8 cells classed as naive were CD45RO-negative and positively selected for CCR7, excluding terminally differentiated effector memory CD45RA+ cells. The assay was immunoSEQ multiplex PCR, and TCRdb's table has in-frame clones only and misses some. The table has hundreds of thousands of clones, about 95% seen once; the top ten hold around 0.12%. Specimen: naive CD8+ T cells sorted from blood. The source of these receptors is a woman in her twenties or thirties in good health.

V and J are TRBV10-3 and TRBJ1-1, with D perhaps matching TRBD1 (5 bases). CDR3 length: 15 residues. The V end lost 10 bases, the J end lost 0 bases, and 18 bases lay between the germline ends. The germline CDR1 and CDR2 sequences are ENHRY and SYGVKD. The DNA of the CDR3 is TGTGCCACTCGGGGGACTGCCTTAATGAACACTGAAGCTTTCTTT. Translated, it gives CATRGTALMNTEAFF.

The chain combines TRBV15 with TRBJ1-1; D gene unclear. CDR1 and CDR2 (germline): LNHNV, YYDKDF (reference sequence). V was shortened by 5 bases and J by 1 base, with 23 bases between the two germline ends. CDR3 length: 18 amino acids. The CDR3 is CATSLPGRPVLTNTEAFF. The DNA for the CDR3 is TGTGCCACCAGCCTGCCGGGCAGACCCGTTCTAACGAACACTGAAGCTTTCTTT.

The CDR3 coding sequence is TGTGCCAGCAGCGTAGGTTCCGACTGGGATGAGCAGTTCTTC. Its translation is CASSVGSDWDEQFF. The chain couples TRBV9 to TRBJ2-1, with D unresolved. The length of the CDR3 is 14 residues. Per germline, CDR1 SGDLS and CDR2 YYNGEE. The V gene lost 0 bases and the J gene lost 8 bases, with 12 bases spanning the gap. The variable domain in full, completed from reference TRBV9 and TRBJ2-1, reads DSGVTQTPKHLITATGQRVTLRCSPRSGDLSVYWYQQSLDQGLQFLIQYYNGEERAKGNILERFSAQQFPDLHSELNLSSLELGDSALYFCASSVGSDWDEQFFGPGTRLTVL.